Included here is one T cell receptor (beta chain) sequence, with context. No antigen is known for it. Assay: immunoSEQ multiplex PCR; the TCRdb copy retains only in-frame clones and omits some. Of 300,000 to 400,000 clones listed, around four fifths are singletons. Indicated treatment: some 20 received Ad26.COV2.S at low or high dose, single or two shots; five or six received placebo; per-sample allocation not given. After the first vaccine or placebo injection, samples were drawn on day 63. This sample was taken from a study of Ad26.COV2.S vaccination and SARS-CoV-2 variants. As for the study in general: A COV1001 Ad26.COV2.S trial-arm participant provided the sample.

Study findings and constraints: Possibly, TCR breadth and depth analyses underestimated total T cell responses. Vaccine and placebo recipients had comparable breadth of non-spike TCRs. After vaccination, substantial breadth of spike-specific CD8+ and CD4+ responses was reported.

V was cut by 7 bases and J by 5 bases, with 5 bases left in between. The CDR3 totals 11 residues. CDR1 KGHDR and CDR2 SFDVKD come from the germline V gene. The TCR sequence derives from a person aged 18-60 years who received the Ad26.COV2.S COVID-19 vaccine or a placebo. Material: peripheral blood, obtained in a trial of Ad26.COV2.S vaccine versus placebo. V is TRBV24-1 and J is TRBJ2-1; D remains unclear. The CDR3 here is CATSRNNEQFF. Written as DNA, the CDR3 is TGTGCCACCAGCCGTAACAATGAGCAGTTCTTC.